This T cell receptor (beta chain) was sequenced during a study of cytomegalovirus exposure and HLA in healthy donors. Details on this clone: Its antigen is as yet unknown.

Findings and caveats of the study: Productive status was seen about 90% or about 30% of the time for most TCR beta V segments in an earlier analysis.

60 Vbeta and 13 Jbeta primers were used in PCR. TCRdb keeps only in-frame clones here, not all; method: immunoSEQ multiplex PCR. The data show 95,000 to 150,000 clones, approximately 10% seen once. Germline V gives CDR1 SGHDT, CDR2 YYEEEE. Trimming at V came to 2 bases and at J to 3 bases, leaving 17 bases not matched to a gene. The CDR3 has 19 amino acids. The material sequenced was PBMCs. This chain connects TRBV5-6 to TRBJ2-7; the match to TRBD2 covers 10 bases. The TCR sequence derives from a woman in her late teens or twenties in good health and CMV-seropositive. The CDR3 spells CASSFNGASGRPGGYEQYF. As DNA, the CDR3 is TGTGCCAGCAGCTTCAACGGGGCTAGCGGGAGACCGGGGGGCTACGAGCAGTACTTC. Supplemented by reference TRBV5-6 and TRBJ2-7, the full variable domain reads DAGVTQSPTHLIKTRGQQVTLRCSPKSGHDTVSWYQQALGQGPQFIFQYYEEEERQRGNFPDRFSGHQFPNYSSELNVNALLLGDSALYLCASSFNGASGRPGGYEQYFGPGTRLTVT.